The 28 T cell receptor beta chains reported below all come from one sample, sequenced in a study of control samples from healthy donors and cancer patients. Generated by immunoSEQ multiplex PCR, the TCRdb table keeps only in-frame clones and is missing some. The data hold about 86,000 clones, with 85% to 90% observed a single time. Sequenced: PBMCs. Receptor source: a woman aged 50 to 65 with colorectal cancer.

V and J are TRBV7-3 and TRBJ2-2; a possible D gene is TRBD1 (5 bases). Germline CDR1 reads SGHTA; CDR2 reads FQGTGA. The CDR3 loop spans 13 amino acids. Deletions cut 5 bases from V and 5 bases from J, with 9 bases between. The CDR3 nucleotides are TGTGCCAGCAGCATCCCAGGGACCGGGGAGCTGTTTTTT. It yields the protein CASSIPGTGELFF.

V is TRBV7-2 and J is TRBJ1-5, with no clear D. The germline V gene has CDR1 SGHTA and CDR2 FQGNSA. The CDR3 consists of 14 residues. The ends were cut back, 5 bases at V and 0 bases at J, with 8 bases in the middle. The CDR3 loop reads CASSTFYSNQPQHF. The CDR3 DNA sequence: TGTGCCAGCAGCACCTTTTATAGCAATCAGCCCCAGCATTTT.

The chain uses TRBV4-2 and TRBJ2-3; no clear D gene. Germline CDR1 reads LGHNA; CDR2 reads YNFKEQ. The CDR3 consists of 12 residues. V dropped 1 base and J dropped 10 bases, with 9 bases sitting between them. CDR3 sequence reads: CASSQGDGSQYF. The CDR3 DNA sequence: TGTGCCAGCAGCCAAGGTGATGGTTCGCAGTATTTT.

The chain links TRBV3-1 (or the pseudogene TRBV3-2) to TRBJ2-2; TRBD1 agrees at 10 bases. Germline V gene lookup returns CDR1 LGHDT and CDR2 YNNKEL (reference sequence). The J segment lost 4 bases and the V segment lost 1 base, leaving 3 bases of the junction unmatched. The CDR3 is 16 amino acids. CDR3 loop: CASSQAGDRGTGELFF. In DNA, the CDR3 is TGTGCCAGCAGCCAAGCAGGGGACAGGGGCACCGGGGAGCTGTTTTTT.

The genes are TRBV5-1 and TRBJ2-3, with 8 bases identical to TRBD1. This CDR3 spans 14 amino acids. CDR1 SGHRS and CDR2 YFSETQ come from the germline V gene. J lost 5 bases, V lost 2 bases, and 4 bases had no gene match. CDR3 nucleotide sequence: TGCGCCAGCAGCTTCCAGGGGGCGCAAGATACGCAGTATTTT. The encoded protein is CASSFQGAQDTQYF.

In nucleotides, the CDR3 is TGTGCCAGCACTCTAGGCCCTACTAGCGGGGGGGCAGATACGCAGTATTTT. It yields the protein CASTLGPTSGGADTQYF. The V and J genes are TRBV7-2 and TRBJ2-3, with 13 bases aligning to TRBD2. In germline, CDR1 is SGHTA, CDR2 FQGNSA. The V segment lost 7 bases and the J segment 4 bases; nucleotides outside the gene matches: 11. The CDR3 sequence is 17 residues long.

Here the CDR3 reads CARRNRGREVTGNTIYF. The DNA of the CDR3 is TGTGCCAGAAGGAACAGGGGGCGTGAGGTCACTGGAAACACCATATATTTT. V is TRBV5-3 and J is TRBJ1-3, with TRBD1 matching 9 bases. TRBV5-3 is an ORF for which the function is uncertain. The CDR3 runs 17 residues. Germline trimming cut 5 bases from V and 2 bases from J; bases unmatched to any gene: 11.

The chain carries TRBV10-2 and TRBJ2-7, with D hard to call. The CDR3 has 13 amino acids. CDR1 WSHSY and CDR2 SAAADI come from the germline V gene. Deletions cut 0 bases from V and 3 bases from J, with 6 bases between. This CDR3 reads CASSESWGYEQYV. In DNA form, the CDR3 reads TGCGCCAGCAGTGAGTCGTGGGGCTACGAGCAGTACGTC.

The V gene is TRBV27, the J gene TRBJ1-1; unclear D gene. Trimming left V 1 base short and J 5 bases short, with 8 bases between. Germline V gene sequence: CDR1 MNHEY, CDR2 SMNVEV (reference sequence). The CDR3 loop spans 13 amino acids. The CDR3 DNA reads TGTGCCAGCAGTTTATTTGCGGCGACTGAAGCTTTCTTT. Amino acid sequence: CASSLFAATEAFF.

The CDR3 DNA is TGTGCCAGCAGCCGGACGTACGGCTACGAGCAGTACGTC. This sequence encodes CASSRTYGYEQYV. The chain employs TRBV7-2 and TRBJ2-7; D gene ambiguous. The germline gives CDR1 SGHTA, CDR2 FQGNSA. V was shortened by 5 bases and J by 3 bases, with 11 bases between the two germline ends. The CDR3 extends over 13 amino acids.

This chain joins TRBV7-9 and TRBJ2-2, with 10 nucleotides matching TRBD1. Per the germline V gene, CDR1 is SEHNR and CDR2 is FQNEAQ (reference sequence). Trimming cost V 4 bases and J 3 bases; bases outside gene matches: 5. CDR3 length equals 16 residues. DNA of the CDR3: TGTGCCAGCAGCTCGACAGGGGGCTGGGACACCGGGGAGCTGTTTTTT. It specifies CASSSTGGWDTGELFF.

This chain connects TRBV30 to TRBJ1-5; D is uncertain. The CDR3 totals 15 residues. Per the germline V gene, CDR1 is GTSNPN and CDR2 is SVGIG (reference sequence). Trimming stripped 0 bases from V and 1 base from J, with 10 bases between. The CDR3 bases are TGTGCCTGGAGTGTAGGAGCAGGAAGCAATCAGCCCCAGCATTTT. Residues: CAWSVGAGSNQPQHF.

The chain links TRBV4-3 to TRBJ2-4; possible D gene TRBD1, 7 bases. The ends were cut back, 0 bases at V and 4 bases at J, with 19 bases in the middle. There are 18 residues in the CDR3. Germline-derived CDR1 and CDR2 are LGHNA and YSLEER. The CDR3 DNA reads as TGCGCCAGCAGCCAAGATCGGGGGTGGGTACAGGGGAAAAACATTCAGTACTTC. Protein: CASSQDRGWVQGKNIQYF.

The chain employs TRBV12-3 or TRBV12-4 and TRBJ2-5; TRBD2 is a possible D gene (6 bases). V dropped 5 bases and J dropped 5 bases, with 12 bases sitting between them. The CDR3 extends over 13 amino acids. CDR3 coding DNA: TGTGCCAGCAGTGGGGAGGTCCGGGAGACCCAGTACTTC. Its protein product is CASSGEVRETQYF.

This clone has a single count. The rearrangement uses TRBV11-3 and TRBJ2-3; 7 bases map to TRBD1. The CDR3 runs to 17 residues. Germline lookup yields CDR1 SGHNT and CDR2 YENEEA. J lost 6 bases, V lost 4 bases, and 16 bases had no gene match. The CDR3 spells CASSSTPGTASPDTQYF. In nucleotides, the CDR3 is TGTGCCAGCAGCTCCACCCCCGGGACAGCCTCCCCGGATACGCAGTATTTT.

The rearrangement links TRBV19 to TRBJ1-2; weak D call: TRBD1 (6 bases). CDR1 is LNHDA, CDR2 SQIVND, per germline (reference sequence). The V gene lost 4 bases and the J gene lost 0 bases, with 6 bases spanning the gap. The CDR3 is 13 residues long. In nucleotides, the CDR3 is TGTGCCAGTAGTAGGACAGCTAACTATGGCTACACCTTC. This codes for CASSRTANYGYTF.

The CDR3: CASSPMRSQQETQYF. For the CDR3, the DNA is TGTGCCAGCTCACCAATGAGATCCCAACAAGAGACCCAGTACTTC. The chain has TRBV18 and TRBJ2-5, with D unresolved. V dropped 2 bases and J dropped 2 bases, with 12 bases sitting between them. Germline CDR1 reads KGHSH; CDR2 reads LQKENI. This CDR3 spans 15 amino acids.

V usage is TRBV6-5 and J usage is TRBJ1-1; 7 bases are a match to TRBD1. This CDR3 contains 15 residues. Looked up from germline, CDR1 is MNHEY and CDR2 is SVGAGI. The junction had 7 bases not matched to a gene; V was cut back by 6 bases and J by 0 bases. The chain's CDR3 is CASRTGQTMNTEAFF. In DNA form, the CDR3 reads TGTGCCAGCAGGACGGGACAGACAATGAACACTGAAGCTTTCTTT.

The rearrangement links TRBV18 to TRBJ2-2; D not certain. CDR3 length equals 12 residues. Per germline, CDR1 KGHSH and CDR2 LQKENI. The germline V and J ends were trimmed by 4 bases and 5 bases, with 5 bases remaining between them. The CDR3 bases are TGTGCCAGCTCACTTATAACCGGGGAGCTGTTTTTT. This encodes CASSLITGELFF.

This sequence joins TRBV6-2 or TRBV6-3 and TRBJ1-5; unclear D gene. The CDR3 covers 13 residues. Trimming left V 0 bases short and J 11 bases short, with 11 bases between. Germline V CDR1 and CDR2: MNHEY, SVGEGT. DNA for the CDR3: TGTGCCAGCAGTTACTCCCCCGCTGGCTCCCAGCATTTT. Its protein is CASSYSPAGSQHF.

The chain uses TRBV19 and TRBJ1-6; tentative D call: TRBD1 (5 bases). CDR3 length: 15 amino acids. The ends were cut back, 5 bases at V and 9 bases at J, with 17 bases in the middle. Germline values: CDR1 LNHDA, CDR2 SQIVND (reference sequence). CDR3 sequence: CASSPDPSGSSPLHF. CDR3 DNA: TGTGCCAGTAGTCCCGACCCATCAGGGAGTTCACCCCTCCACTTT. Full variable domain (missing parts from reference TRBV19 and TRBJ1-6): DGGITQSPKYLFRKEGQNVTLSCEQNLNHDAMYWYRQDPGQGLRLIYYSQIVNDFQKGDIAEGYSVSREKKESFPLTVTSAQKNPTAFYLCASSPDPSGSSPLHFGNGTRLTVT.

The gene calls are TRBV19 and TRBJ2-3; D remains unclear. Trimming removed 6 bases at V and 5 bases at J, with 9 bases between. Germline V gene sequence: CDR1 LNHDA, CDR2 SQIVND (reference sequence). The CDR3 length is 12 residues. The CDR3 nucleotides are TGTGCCAGTAGCGGGCCCGGAGATACGCAGTATTTT. It yields the protein CASSGPGDTQYF.

The V and J genes are TRBV6-5 and TRBJ2-1; a possible D gene is TRBD2 (6 bases). V was cut by 3 bases and J by 6 bases, with 15 bases left in between. CDR1 is MNHEY and CDR2 is SVGAGI in the germline V gene. The CDR3 sequence is 15 residues long. The CDR3 nucleotides read TGTGCCAGCAGTTATTTGGGGGGTGGCTCCAATGAGCAGTTCTTC. It specifies CASSYLGGGSNEQFF.

The chain joins TRBV6-1 to TRBJ1-5, with no clear D. V was cut by 3 bases and J by 7 bases, with 13 bases left in between. Germline values: CDR1 MNHNS, CDR2 SASEGT. CDR3 length: 14 residues. As DNA, the CDR3 is TGTGCCAGCAGTGATATCCCGGCGCGACAGCCCCAGCATTTT. Translating gives CASSDIPARQPQHF.

The V gene is TRBV28, the J gene TRBJ2-5; D not certain. The CDR3 covers 12 residues. Trimming left V 4 bases short and J 4 bases short, with 7 bases between. The V gene's germline CDR1 is MDHEN and CDR2 SYDVKM. The CDR3 DNA reads TGTGCCAGCAGTTCTCCGACAGAGACCCAGTACTTC. Translation: CASSSPTETQYF. Full variable domain (outside the CDR3, taken from reference TRBV28 and TRBJ2-5): DVKVTQSSRYLVKRTGEKVFLECVQDMDHENMFWYRQDPGLGLRLIYFSYDVKMKEKGDIPEGYSVSREKKERFSLILESASTNQTSMYLCASSSPTETQYFGPGTRLLVL.

The chain uses TRBV7-9 and TRBJ2-5; 10 bases agree with TRBD2. The CDR3 runs 16 residues. Germline V lookup: CDR1 SEHNR, CDR2 FQNEAQ (reference sequence). V trimming: 8 bases; J trimming: 2 bases; junction bases outside the gene matches: 11. The CDR3 region is CASWEGSGGQQETQYF. In DNA form, the CDR3 reads TGTGCCAGCTGGGAGGGTAGCGGGGGGCAACAAGAGACCCAGTACTTC.

The chain has TRBV6-1 and TRBJ1-1; D call uncertain. V was trimmed by 1 base and J by 11 bases, leaving 14 bases between them. This CDR3 is 13 amino acids long. Per germline, CDR1 MNHNS and CDR2 SASEGT. The CDR3 DNA reads as TGTGCCAGCAGTGAAGACCCCGGGCCGGGGGCTTTCTTT. This codes for CASSEDPGPGAFF.

The chain uses TRBV6-6 and TRBJ2-1, with 7 bases matching TRBD2. This CDR3 has 14 amino acids. The germline V gene encodes CDR1 MNHNY and CDR2 SVGAGI (reference sequence). V dropped 7 bases and J dropped 0; count of bases not matched to a gene: 3. CDR3 coding DNA: TGTGCCAGCACCCAGCGGGGCTCCTACAATGAGCAGTTCTTC. The encoded protein is CASTQRGSYNEQFF.